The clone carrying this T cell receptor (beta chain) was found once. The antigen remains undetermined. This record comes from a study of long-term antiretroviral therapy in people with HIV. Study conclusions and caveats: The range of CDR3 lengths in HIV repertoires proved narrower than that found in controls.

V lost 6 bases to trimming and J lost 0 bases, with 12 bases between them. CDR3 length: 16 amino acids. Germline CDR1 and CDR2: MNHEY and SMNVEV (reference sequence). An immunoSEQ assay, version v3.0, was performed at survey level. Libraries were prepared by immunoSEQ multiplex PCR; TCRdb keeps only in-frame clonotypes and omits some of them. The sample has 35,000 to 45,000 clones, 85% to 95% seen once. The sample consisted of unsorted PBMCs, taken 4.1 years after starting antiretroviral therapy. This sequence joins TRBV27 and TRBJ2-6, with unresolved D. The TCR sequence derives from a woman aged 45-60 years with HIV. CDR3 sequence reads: CASSRPQSSGANVLTF. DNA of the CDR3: TGTGCCAGCAGCCGTCCACAGAGCTCTGGGGCCAACGTCCTGACTTTC. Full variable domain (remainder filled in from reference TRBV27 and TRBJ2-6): EAQVTQNPRYLITVTGKKLTVTCSQNMNHEYMSWYRQDPGLGLRQIYYSMNVEVTDKGDVPEGYKVSRKEKRNFPLILESPSPNQTSLYFCASSRPQSSGANVLTFGAGSRLTVL.